Each of the 25 T cell receptor beta chains below was sequenced from the same sample in a study of CD8 T cells in ankylosing spondylitis. Using its own MiXCR run on the 5' RACE reads, TCRdb lists one record per CDR3 protein. The sample consists of 250,000 to 350,000 distinct CDR3 sequences, around 21% of them appearing once. Material for sequencing was blood, either unsorted or a sorted T cell fraction (not recorded which). All receptors derive from a female donor with ankylosing spondylitis or in good health (not recorded which).

The chain links TRBV18 to TRBJ2-1; D might be TRBD2 (5 bases). Germline loops: CDR1 KGHSH, CDR2 LQKENI. Trimming removed 2 bases at V and 6 bases at J, with 11 bases between. The CDR3 loop spans 14 amino acids. DNA for the CDR3: TGTGCCAGCTCACCAAGGACTTTGCCCAATGAGCAGTTCTTC. Translating it yields CASSPRTLPNEQFF. The whole variable domain, filled in from reference TRBV18 and TRBJ2-1, reads NAGVMQNPRHLVRRRGQEARLRCSPMKGHSHVYWYRQLPEEGLKFMVYLQKENIIDESGMPKERFSAEFPKEGPSILRIQQVVRGDSAAYFCASSPRTLPNEQFFGPGTRLTVL.

This clonotype was observed a few times. This rearrangement joins TRBV20-1 to TRBJ2-5, with D possibly being TRBD2 (5 bases). The CDR3 contains 11 residues. V was trimmed by 7 bases and J by 4 bases, leaving 10 bases between them. Germline V gives CDR1 DFQATT, CDR2 SNEGSKA (reference sequence). The CDR3 reads CSDVGRETQYF. CDR3 bases: TGCAGTGATGTAGGGAGAGAGACCCAGTACTTC.

V and J are TRBV7-2 and TRBJ2-7; D assignment may be TRBD1 or TRBD2 (6 bases each). The germline V and J ends were trimmed by 1 base and 2 bases, with 18 bases remaining between them. Germline CDR1 is SGHTA and CDR2 is FQGNSA. The CDR3 length is 17 residues. CDR3 in DNA: TGTGCCAGCAGCTTAGTCGGGGGCGGGACGTTTACCTACGAGCAGTACTTC. Protein product: CASSLVGGGTFTYEQYF. The full variable domain, with the rest looked up from reference TRBV7-2 and TRBJ2-7, is GAGVSQSPSNKVTEKGKDVELRCDPISGHTALYWYRQSLGQGLEFLIYFQGNSAPDKSGLPSDRFSAERTGGSVSTLTIQRTQQEDSAVYLCASSLVGGGTFTYEQYFGPGTRLTVT.

This clonotype was detected only a few times. This chain connects TRBV12-3 or TRBV12-4 to TRBJ2-7; 8 bases line up with TRBD1. The CDR3 length is 14 residues. The ends lost 5 bases at V and 2 bases at J; junction bases unmatched: 5. In DNA, the CDR3 is TGTGCCAGCAGTCGGACAGGGAAAGCCTACGAGCAGTACTTC. Encoded protein: CASSRTGKAYEQYF.

The chain employs TRBV12-3 or TRBV12-4 and TRBJ2-1; 8 nucleotides align to TRBD2. The V gene end was trimmed by 5 bases and the J gene end by 2 bases; junction bases not matched to a gene: 5. CDR3 size: 15 residues. CDR3 in DNA: TGTGCCAGCAGTCTACGGACTAGCCCCTACAATGAGCAGTTCTTC. Protein sequence: CASSLRTSPYNEQFF.

This chain joins TRBV24-1 and TRBJ2-6; D possibly uses TRBD1 or TRBD2 (6 bases each). The CDR3 covers 16 residues. Germline CDR1 is KGHDR and CDR2 is SFDVKD. Between the trimmed V and J ends, which lost 4 bases and 4 bases, there was a span of 13 bases. The chain's CDR3 is CATSDRGGRGANVLTF. CDR3 nucleotide sequence: TGTGCCACCAGTGACAGGGGAGGACGCGGGGCCAACGTCCTGACTTTC.

The chain links TRBV20-1 to TRBJ1-2; D gene ambiguous. There are 15 residues in the CDR3. V lost 1 base, J lost 3 bases, and 15 bases lay in between. Germline V gene sequence: CDR1 DFQATT, CDR2 SNEGSKA (reference sequence). The chain's CDR3 is CSARGIGRTDYGYTF. The CDR3 DNA sequence: TGCAGTGCTAGAGGAATCGGCCGGACTGACTATGGCTACACCTTC.

This clonotype has just a few counts. This rearrangement joins TRBV7-2 to TRBJ2-6; no clear D. The CDR3 has 15 amino acids. Germline CDR1 and CDR2: SGHTA and FQGNSA. Trimming took off 3 bases at V and 4 bases at J, with 10 bases between the two ends. In DNA, the CDR3 is TGTGCCAGCAGCTTGTCTGGGCCCGGGGCCAACGTCCTGACTTTC. Protein sequence: CASSLSGPGANVLTF.

The chain carries TRBV30 and TRBJ2-3; D gene unclear. CDR3 length equals 11 residues. Trimming removed 3 bases at V and 2 bases at J, with 3 bases between. CDR1 and CDR2 (germline): GTSNPN, SVGIG (reference sequence). In DNA, the CDR3 is TGTGCCTGGAGCCCCACAGATACGCAGTATTTT. The encoded protein is CAWSPTDTQYF.

This chain joins TRBV19 and TRBJ1-5, with a possible D match to TRBD1 (5 bases). The germline CDR1 and CDR2 sequences are LNHDA and SQIVND (reference sequence). The V end lost 7 bases, the J end lost 6 bases, and 22 bases lay between the germline ends. The CDR3 spans 16 residues. CDR3 region: CASTPGGSRSAQPQHF. CDR3 nucleotide sequence: TGTGCCAGTACCCCTGGGGGATCTCGGTCGGCTCAGCCCCAGCATTTT.

The CDR3 coding sequence is TGTGCCAGCAGCCGAGCGGCAGATACGCAGTATTTT. It codes for CASSRAADTQYF. This rearrangement joins TRBV7-9 to TRBJ2-3; weak D call: TRBD2 (5 bases). CDR3 length: 12 residues. Germline-derived CDR1 and CDR2 are SEHNR and FQNEAQ (reference sequence). Trimming removed 5 bases from V and 4 bases from J, with 7 bases in between. The whole variable domain, remainder taken from reference TRBV7-9 and TRBJ2-3, is DTGVSQNPRHKITKRGQNVTFRCDPISEHNRLYWYRQTLGQGPEFLTYFQNEAQLEKSRLLSDRFSAERPKGSFSTLEIQRTEQGDSAMYLCASSRAADTQYFGPGTRLTVL.

The genes are TRBV12-3 or TRBV12-4 and TRBJ2-7, with a tentative D call TRBD1 (6 bases). The V and J ends lost 8 bases and 1 base respectively, with 12 bases between them. CDR3 length equals 13 residues. The CDR3 DNA is TGTGCCAGCGGTGGGACATGGTCCTACGAGCAGTACTTC. Translating gives CASGGTWSYEQYF.

This clonotype was counted between two and nine times. J is TRBJ2-1 and V is TRBV27; tentatively, D is TRBD1 (6 bases). The CDR3 loop spans 14 amino acids. Per germline, CDR1 MNHEY and CDR2 SMNVEV (reference sequence). Trimming took 6 bases from V and 7 from J, leaving 16 bases between them. DNA of the CDR3: TGTGCCAGCAGCTATAACAGGGTGGGAAATGAGCAGTTCTTC. As protein: CASSYNRVGNEQFF.

The rearrangement links TRBV10-3 to TRBJ1-1, with 8 bases fitting TRBD1. Trimming removed 3 bases from V and 4 bases from J; junction bases left unmatched: 1. This CDR3 comprises 13 residues. Germline CDR1 and CDR2: ENHRY and SYGVKD. The CDR3 spells CAISDDRGTEAFF. CDR3 DNA sequence: TGTGCCATCAGTGATGACAGGGGCACTGAAGCTTTCTTT.

In this sample, this clonotype turned up many times. V is TRBV29-1 and J is TRBJ1-5; D not resolved. The germline gives CDR1 SQVTM, CDR2 ANQGSEA. This CDR3 has 13 amino acids. Trimming removed 6 bases at V and 4 bases at J, with 13 bases between. The CDR3, as DNA: TGCAGCGTCGAGAGGCCGAAGAATCAGCCCCAGCATTTT. Amino acids: CSVERPKNQPQHF.

The V call is TRBV28, the J call TRBJ1-4; D is uncertain. This CDR3 spans 12 amino acids. The V end was cut by 5 bases, the J end by 8 bases, with 9 bases between. The germline CDR1 and CDR2 sequences are MDHEN and SYDVKM. Here the CDR3 reads CASSGDSEKLFF. The CDR3 DNA sequence: TGTGCCAGCAGTGGGGATTCCGAAAAACTGTTTTTT.

The CDR3 here is CASSISTAEPTDTQYF. CDR3 DNA: TGTGCCAGTAGTATATCCACAGCGGAGCCCACAGATACGCAGTATTTT. This chain links TRBV19 with TRBJ2-3; D perhaps matches TRBD2 (5 bases). The CDR3 is 16 residues long. V lost 2 bases and J 2 bases, leaving 14 bases between the germline ends. The germline V gene has CDR1 LNHDA and CDR2 SQIVND (reference sequence). Filled out from reference TRBV19 and TRBJ2-3, the complete variable domain reads DGGITQSPKYLFRKEGQNVTLSCEQNLNHDAMYWYRQDPGQGLRLIYYSQIVNDFQKGDIAEGYSVSREKKESFPLTVTSAQKNPTAFYLCASSISTAEPTDTQYFGPGTRLTVL.

This rearrangement joins TRBV9 to TRBJ2-3; 11 nucleotides align to TRBD2. Germline-derived CDR1 and CDR2 are SGDLS and YYNGEE. The CDR3 consists of 16 residues. The junction had 11 bases not matched to a gene; V was cut back by 6 bases and J by 5 bases. The CDR3 sequence is CASTQLAGEVGDTQYF. The DNA for the CDR3 is TGTGCCAGCACCCAACTAGCGGGAGAGGTGGGAGATACGCAGTATTTT. The full variable domain, with the rest looked up from reference TRBV9 and TRBJ2-3, is DSGVTQTPKHLITATGQRVTLRCSPRSGDLSVYWYQQSLDQGLQFLIQYYNGEERAKGNILERFSAQQFPDLHSELNLSSLELGDSALYFCASTQLAGEVGDTQYFGPGTRLTVL.

This chain joins TRBV4-2 and TRBJ1-5; D perhaps matches TRBD1 (5 bases). CDR1 and CDR2 from the germline V gene are LGHNA and YNFKEQ. CDR3 length: 15 residues. The V gene lost 4 bases and the J gene lost 4 bases, with 14 bases spanning the gap. The CDR3 DNA reads TGTGCCAGCAGCCTCGGGGCGGTTGGGAATCAGCCCCAGCATTTT. It encodes CASSLGAVGNQPQHF.

This clonotype was counted at least ten times. The chain uses TRBV2 and TRBJ1-1; D gene uncertain. V lost 6 bases and J 3 bases, leaving 20 bases between the germline ends. Germline CDR1 is SNHLY and CDR2 is FYNNEI. This CDR3 is 16 amino acids long. The CDR3 DNA sequence: TGTGCCAGCAGCCGAGATCCAGTTCCACCGCACACTGAAGCTTTCTTT. Amino acid sequence: CASSRDPVPPHTEAFF. The full variable domain, in which reference TRBV2 and TRBJ1-1 provide the parts outside the CDR3, is EPEVTQTPSHQVTQMGQEVILRCVPISNHLYFYWYRQILGQKVEFLVSFYNNEISEKSEIFDDQFSVERPDGSNFTLKIRSTKLEDSAMYFCASSRDPVPPHTEAFFGQGTRLTVV.

This clonotype occurred many times. This chain uses TRBV6-6 with TRBJ2-5; TRBD1 is a possible D gene (6 bases). CDR3 length equals 12 residues. Germline V CDR1 and CDR2: MNHNY, SVGAGI (reference sequence). The CDR3 DNA follows: TGTGCTGAGGGGGACCGCCACGAGACCCAGTACTTC. Amino acids: CAEGDRHETQYF.

This chain uses TRBV7-8 with TRBJ2-7; D tentatively reads TRBD1 or TRBD2 (5 bases each). This CDR3 region has 14 residues. Germline loops: CDR1 SGHVS, CDR2 FQNEAQ. Deletions cut 4 bases from V and 1 base from J, with 11 bases between. CDR3 residues: CASSSNRTSYEQYF. CDR3 nucleotide sequence: TGTGCCAGCAGCTCCAACAGGACTTCCTACGAGCAGTACTTC.

This clonotype has a handful of counts. The CDR3 coding sequence is TGCAGTGCTAGTCGCGTCACAGATACGCAGTATTTT. It yields the protein CSASRVTDTQYF. The V and J genes are TRBV20-1 and TRBJ2-3; D gene uncertain. The germline gives CDR1 DFQATT, CDR2 SNEGSKA (reference sequence). V was clipped by 3 bases and J by 2 bases, with 6 bases between them. This CDR3 is 12 amino acids long.

This chain uses TRBV7-9 with TRBJ2-1; 14 bases line up with TRBD2. CDR1 is SEHNR and CDR2 is FQNEAQ in the germline V gene (reference sequence). The J segment lost 13 bases and the V segment lost 4 bases, leaving 6 bases of the junction unmatched. The CDR3 is 14 residues long. The CDR3 DNA follows: TGTGCCAGCAGCTCGCCGGGACTAGCGGGAGAACAGTTCTTC. Its protein product is CASSSPGLAGEQFF.

This chain joins TRBV7-9 and TRBJ1-2; perhaps TRBD1 as D (6 bases). Germline-derived CDR1 and CDR2 are SEHNR and FQNEAQ (reference sequence). The CDR3 consists of 16 residues. Trimming shortened V by 1 base and J by 0 bases, and 12 bases separated the two germline ends. CDR3 sequence (DNA): TGTGCCAGCAGCTTAGTGGCCTCAGGGGCTAACTATGGCTACACCTTC. Its protein product is CASSLVASGANYGYTF.